A selection of T cell receptor beta chains follows, all from one sample in a study of shared clonotypes between healthy human individuals. Repertoires were generated with immunoSEQ multiplex PCR, while TCRdb's copy carries only in-frame clones and drops some. The sample lists around 610,000 clones, about 96% occurring once. Sequencing used naive CD8+ T cells sorted from blood. These receptors all stem from a woman aged 30 to 39 in good health. Each CDR3 is given with its conserved first and last residue. D genes are given only for firm matches. Some rows have no size entry. The others give once, few or many, or a class for an expanded clone.

d_call j_call clone_size v_call cdr3_aa cdr3_nt
NA TRBJ2-7 NA TRBV4-1 CASSQGLANTYEQYF TGCGCCAGCAGCCAGGGCCTAGCGAATACCTACGAGCAGTACTTC
NA TRBJ2-2 NA TRBV5-6 CASSLESDTHTGELFF TGTGCCAGCAGCTTGGAGAGTGATACTCACACCGGGGAGCTGTTTTTT
NA TRBJ2-7 NA TRBV4-1 CASSQEGLLSYEQYF TGCGCCAGCAGCCAAGAAGGGCTTCTCTCCTACGAGCAGTACTTC
NA TRBJ1-1 NA TRBV9 CASSHPGTEAFF TGTGCCAGCAGCCACCCAGGGACTGAAGCTTTCTTT
TRBD2 TRBJ2-7 NA TRBV4-2 CASSQEAYGRSYEQYF TGTGCCAGCAGCCAAGAAGCGTACGGGAGGAGCTACGAGCAGTACTTC
TRBD1 TRBJ2-7 NA TRBV6-1 CASSEPQPNPGTVYYEQYF TGTGCCAGCAGTGAACCCCAACCTAATCCCGGGACAGTCTACTACGAGCAGTACTTC
NA TRBJ2-3 NA TRBV28 CASSLGVSTYVNTQYF TGTGCCAGCAGTTTAGGGGTTTCCACTTATGTGAATACGCAGTATTTT
TRBD1 TRBJ2-1 once TRBV28 CASSLGTGVVSYNEQFF TGTGCCAGCAGTTTAGGGACAGGGGTGGTCTCCTACAATGAGCAGTTCTTC
TRBD1 TRBJ2-7 once TRBV5-1 CASSLGQGLSYEQYF TGCGCCAGCAGCCTAGGACAGGGGCTATCCTACGAGCAGTACTTC
NA TRBJ2-1 NA TRBV7-9 CASSLEWEGSGFF TGTGCCAGCAGCTTGGAGTGGGAAGGGTCGGGGTTCTTC
NA TRBJ1-3 NA TRBV27 CASRPGVGNTIYF TGTGCCAGCAGGCCAGGGGTCGGAAACACCATATATTTT
NA TRBJ2-1 NA TRBV7-9 CASSLPSYNEQFF TGTGCCAGCAGCCTACCAAGTTACAATGAGCAGTTCTTC
NA TRBJ1-5 few TRBV21-1 CASSMFSLVRPQHF TGTGCCAGCAGCATGTTCTCTTTGGTTCGGCCCCAGCATTTT
TRBD2 TRBJ2-7 NA TRBV28 CASSWPEWAGGTYEQYF TGTGCCAGCAGTTGGCCCGAATGGGCGGGAGGAACCTACGAGCAGTACTTC
NA TRBJ2-3 once TRBV15 CATKETGRGASTDTQYF TGTGCCACCAAAGAAACCGGACGTGGAGCTAGCACAGATACGCAGTATTTT
TRBD2 TRBJ2-5 NA TRBV5-6 CASSPRTSGRAQAGTQYF TGTGCCAGCAGCCCCCGGACTAGCGGGAGGGCCCAGGCCGGAACCCAGTACTTC
TRBD1 TRBJ2-7 NA TRBV28 CASKGGDEQYF TGTGCCAGCAAAGGGGGCGACGAGCAGTACTTC
NA TRBJ2-1 NA TRBV6-1 CASSDLGDPTDEQFF TGTGCCAGCAGTGACTTAGGGGACCCGACGGATGAGCAGTTCTTC
TRBD1 TRBJ1-2 once TRBV27 CASKKTGVPDGYTF TGTGCCAGCAAGAAGACAGGGGTACCAGATGGCTACACCTTC
NA TRBJ1-3 NA TRBV6-5 CASSGRDSGNTIYF TGTGCCAGCAGTGGTAGGGACTCTGGAAACACCATATATTTT
NA TRBJ2-7 NA TRBV7-9 CASRRNGGWDEQYF TGTGCCAGCAGACGAAACGGGGGCTGGGATGAGCAGTACTTC
NA TRBJ2-3 NA TRBV28 CASSEDSSTDTQYF TGTGCCAGCAGCGAGGACAGTTCCACAGATACGCAGTATTTT
NA TRBJ2-1 NA TRBV6-5 CASSYGRGQFF TGTGCCAGCAGTTATGGCCGTGGGCAGTTCTTC
TRBD2 TRBJ2-2 NA TRBV9 CASSPRVAGVSGELFF TGTGCCAGCAGCCCAAGGGTAGCGGGAGTCTCCGGGGAGCTGTTTTTT
TRBD1 TRBJ2-7 NA TRBV19 CASSIGQGASYEQYF TGTGCCAGTAGTATAGGACAGGGGGCCTCCTACGAGCAGTACTTC
NA TRBJ2-1 NA TRBV28 CASSLAGSSYNEQFF TGTGCCAGCAGTTTAGCGGGAAGCTCCTACAATGAGCAGTTCTTC
NA TRBJ1-1 few TRBV5-6 CASSLGWAEAFF TGTGCCAGCAGCTTGGGGTGGGCTGAAGCTTTCTTT
NA TRBJ2-2 NA TRBV15 CATSSPGAGELFF TGTGCCACCAGCAGCCCGGGGGCCGGGGAGCTGTTTTTT
NA TRBJ2-1 NA TRBV28 CASSTGAYNEQFF TGTGCCAGCTCGACTGGGGCCTACAATGAGCAGTTCTTC
TRBD1 TRBJ1-2 NA TRBV7-9 CASSLVGGTERYGYTF TGTGCCAGCAGCTTAGTAGGCGGGACAGAAAGATATGGCTACACCTTC
NA TRBJ1-5 NA TRBV2 CASSDNGNQPQHF TGTGCCAGCAGTGATAACGGCAATCAGCCCCAGCATTTT
TRBD1 TRBJ2-3 once TRBV5-8 CASSSTDRGTLTDTQYF TGTGCCAGCAGCTCCACGGACAGGGGAACCCTCACAGATACGCAGTATTTT
NA TRBJ2-6 NA TRBV5-4 CASSLLPRVGANVLTF TGTGCCAGCAGCTTATTACCGAGGGTGGGGGCCAACGTCCTGACTTTC
NA TRBJ1-1 NA TRBV7-6 CASSPTDGGTEAFF TGTGCCAGCAGCCCAACGGACGGAGGCACTGAAGCTTTCTTT
NA TRBJ2-1 NA TRBV7-9 CASSKGLVKEQFF TGTGCCAGCAGCAAAGGTTTGGTAAAAGAACAGTTCTTC